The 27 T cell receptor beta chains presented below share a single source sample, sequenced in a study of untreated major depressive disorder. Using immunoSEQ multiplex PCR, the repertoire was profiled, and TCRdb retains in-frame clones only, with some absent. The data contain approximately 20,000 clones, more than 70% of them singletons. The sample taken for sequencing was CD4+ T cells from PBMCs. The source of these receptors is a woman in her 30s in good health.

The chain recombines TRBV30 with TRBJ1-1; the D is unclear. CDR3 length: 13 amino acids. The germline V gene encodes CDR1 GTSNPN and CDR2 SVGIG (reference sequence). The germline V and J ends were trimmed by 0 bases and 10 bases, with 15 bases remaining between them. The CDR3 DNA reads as TGTGCCTGGAGTGTAGACCGACTGGCAGGAGCTTTCTTT. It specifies CAWSVDRLAGAFF.

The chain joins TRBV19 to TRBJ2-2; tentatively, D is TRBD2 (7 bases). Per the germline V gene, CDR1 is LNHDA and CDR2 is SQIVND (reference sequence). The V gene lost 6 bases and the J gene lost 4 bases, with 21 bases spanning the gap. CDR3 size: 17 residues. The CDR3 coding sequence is TGTGCCAGTAGGCGAGGGGGAGGGAGGGTGGTCACCGGGGAGCTGTTTTTT. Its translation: CASRRGGGRVVTGELFF.

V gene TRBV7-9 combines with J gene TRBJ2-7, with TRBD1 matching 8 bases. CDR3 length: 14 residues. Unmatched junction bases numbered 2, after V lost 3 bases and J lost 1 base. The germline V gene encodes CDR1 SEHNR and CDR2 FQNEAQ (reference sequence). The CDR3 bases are TGTGCCAGCAGCTTGGACAGGGATTCCTACGAGCAGTACTTC. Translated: CASSLDRDSYEQYF.

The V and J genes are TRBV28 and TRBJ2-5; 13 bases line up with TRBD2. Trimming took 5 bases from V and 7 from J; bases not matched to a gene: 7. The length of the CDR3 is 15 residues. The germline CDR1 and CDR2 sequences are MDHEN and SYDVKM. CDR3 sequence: CASSLGLAGAGTQYF. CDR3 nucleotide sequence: TGTGCCAGCAGTCTCGGACTAGCGGGAGCGGGGACCCAGTACTTC.

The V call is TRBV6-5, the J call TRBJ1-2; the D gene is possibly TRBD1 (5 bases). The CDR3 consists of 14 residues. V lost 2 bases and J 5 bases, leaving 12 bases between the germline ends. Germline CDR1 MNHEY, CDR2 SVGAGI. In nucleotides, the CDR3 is TGTGCCAGCAGTTACAATCGGGGGGGTTATGGCTACACCTTC. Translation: CASSYNRGGYGYTF.

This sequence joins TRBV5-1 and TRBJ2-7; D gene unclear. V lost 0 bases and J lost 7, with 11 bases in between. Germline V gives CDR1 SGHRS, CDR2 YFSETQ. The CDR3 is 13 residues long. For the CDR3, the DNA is TGCGCCAGCAGCTTGGAACCCGTCGGTGAGCAGTACTTC. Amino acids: CASSLEPVGEQYF.

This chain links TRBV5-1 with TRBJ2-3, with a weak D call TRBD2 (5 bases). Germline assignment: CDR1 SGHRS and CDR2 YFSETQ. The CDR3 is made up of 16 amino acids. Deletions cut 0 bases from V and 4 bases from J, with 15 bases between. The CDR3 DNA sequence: TGCGCCAGCAGCTTGGGGACGGGAACATTCTCAGATACGCAGTATTTT. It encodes CASSLGTGTFSDTQYF.

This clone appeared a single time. The CDR3 protein is CASSAGYYNEQFF. The CDR3 DNA reads TGTGCCAGCAGTGCAGGGTATTACAATGAGCAGTTCTTC. The gene calls are TRBV2 and TRBJ2-1; D perhaps matches TRBD1 (5 bases). CDR1 and CDR2 (germline): SNHLY, FYNNEI. Trimming removed 4 bases at V and 4 bases at J, with 8 bases between. The length of the CDR3 is 13 residues.

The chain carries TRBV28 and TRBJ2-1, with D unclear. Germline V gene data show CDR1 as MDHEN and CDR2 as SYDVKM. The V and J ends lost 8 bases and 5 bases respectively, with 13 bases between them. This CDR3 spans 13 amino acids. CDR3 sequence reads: CASLVVGNNEQFF. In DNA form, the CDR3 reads TGTGCCAGCCTCGTCGTTGGGAACAATGAGCAGTTCTTC.

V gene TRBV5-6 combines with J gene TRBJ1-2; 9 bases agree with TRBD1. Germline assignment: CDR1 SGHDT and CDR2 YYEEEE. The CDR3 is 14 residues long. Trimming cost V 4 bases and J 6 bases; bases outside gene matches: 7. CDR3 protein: CASSTRDRVDGYTF. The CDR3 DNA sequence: TGTGCCAGCAGCACAAGGGACAGGGTAGATGGCTACACCTTC.

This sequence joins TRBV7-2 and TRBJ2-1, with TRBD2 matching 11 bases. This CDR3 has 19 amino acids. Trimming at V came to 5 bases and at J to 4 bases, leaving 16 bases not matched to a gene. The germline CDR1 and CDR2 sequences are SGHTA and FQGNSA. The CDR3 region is CASSRPSTSGITRYNEQFF. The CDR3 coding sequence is TGTGCCAGCAGCCGACCCTCGACTAGCGGGATAACTCGGTACAATGAGCAGTTCTTC. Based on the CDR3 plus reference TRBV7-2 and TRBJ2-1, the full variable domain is GAGVSQSPSNKVTEKGKDVELRCDPISGHTALYWYRQSLGQGLEFLIYFQGNSAPDKSGLPSDRFSAERTGGSVSTLTIQRTQQEDSAVYLCASSRPSTSGITRYNEQFFGPGTRLTVL.

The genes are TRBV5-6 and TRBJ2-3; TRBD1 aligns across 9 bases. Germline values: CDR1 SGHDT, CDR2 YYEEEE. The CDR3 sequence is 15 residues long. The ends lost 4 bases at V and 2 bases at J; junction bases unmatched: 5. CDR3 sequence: CASSPDRGTTDTQYF. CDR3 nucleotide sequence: TGTGCCAGCAGCCCGGACAGGGGAACCACAGATACGCAGTATTTT.

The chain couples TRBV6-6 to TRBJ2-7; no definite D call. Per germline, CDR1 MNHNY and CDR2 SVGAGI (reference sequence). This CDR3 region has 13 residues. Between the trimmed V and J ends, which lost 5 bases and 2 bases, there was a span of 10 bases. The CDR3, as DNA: TGTGCCAGCAGTCAATCTGTACCCTACGAGCAGTACTTC. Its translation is CASSQSVPYEQYF.

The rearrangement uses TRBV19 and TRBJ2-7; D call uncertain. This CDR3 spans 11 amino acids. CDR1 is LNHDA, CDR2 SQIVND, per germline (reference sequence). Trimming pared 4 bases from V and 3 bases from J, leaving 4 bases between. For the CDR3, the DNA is TGTGCCAGTAGTACCGGCTACGAGCAGTACTTC. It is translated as CASSTGYEQYF.

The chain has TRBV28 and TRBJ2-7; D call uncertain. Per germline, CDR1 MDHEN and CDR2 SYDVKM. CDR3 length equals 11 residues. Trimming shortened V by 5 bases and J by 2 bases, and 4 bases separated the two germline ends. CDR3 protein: CASSTAYEQYF. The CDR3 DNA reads TGTGCCAGCAGTACGGCCTACGAGCAGTACTTC.

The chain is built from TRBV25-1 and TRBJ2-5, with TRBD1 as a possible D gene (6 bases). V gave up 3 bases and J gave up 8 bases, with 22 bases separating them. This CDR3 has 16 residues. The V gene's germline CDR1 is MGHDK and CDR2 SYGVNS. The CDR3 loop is CASSDPRAGEVGTQYF. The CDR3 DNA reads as TGTGCCAGCAGTGACCCCCGGGCAGGGGAAGTGGGTACCCAGTACTTC.

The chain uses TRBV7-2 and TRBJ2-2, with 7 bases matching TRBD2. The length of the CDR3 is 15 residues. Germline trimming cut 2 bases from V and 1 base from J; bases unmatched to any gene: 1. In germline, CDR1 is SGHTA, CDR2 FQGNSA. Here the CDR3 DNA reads TGTGCCAGCAGCTTACTAGCGGAGAACACCGGGGAGCTGTTTTTT. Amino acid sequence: CASSLLAENTGELFF.

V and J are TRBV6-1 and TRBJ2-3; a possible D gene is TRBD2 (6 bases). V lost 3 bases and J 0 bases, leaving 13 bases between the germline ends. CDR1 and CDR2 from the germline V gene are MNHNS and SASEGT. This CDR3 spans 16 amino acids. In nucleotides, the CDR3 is TGTGCCAGCAGTGATCGCGGGGCTGTGAGCACAGATACGCAGTATTTT. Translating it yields CASSDRGAVSTDTQYF.

This chain's CDR3 is CATSRDVEQFF. Here the CDR3 DNA reads TGTGCCACCAGCAGAGATGTTGAGCAGTTCTTC. V and J are TRBV15 and TRBJ2-1; D is unresolved. V lost 0 bases and J lost 9, with 3 bases in between. The germline gives CDR1 LNHNV, CDR2 YYDKDF (reference sequence). The CDR3 consists of 11 residues.

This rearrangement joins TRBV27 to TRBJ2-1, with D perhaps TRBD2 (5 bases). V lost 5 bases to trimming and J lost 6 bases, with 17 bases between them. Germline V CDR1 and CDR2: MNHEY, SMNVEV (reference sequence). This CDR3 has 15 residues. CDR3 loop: CASSPRYGGSNEQFF. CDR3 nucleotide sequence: TGTGCCAGCAGTCCCAGGTACGGAGGTAGCAATGAGCAGTTCTTC.

The CDR3 DNA sequence: TGTGCCAGCGCTACTGGGGACTATGGCTACACCTTC. It translates to CASATGDYGYTF. The chain recombines TRBV18 with TRBJ1-2; D unresolved. The CDR3 extends over 12 amino acids. Germline V CDR1 and CDR2: KGHSH, LQKENI. Trimming removed 8 bases at V and 3 bases at J, with 10 bases between.

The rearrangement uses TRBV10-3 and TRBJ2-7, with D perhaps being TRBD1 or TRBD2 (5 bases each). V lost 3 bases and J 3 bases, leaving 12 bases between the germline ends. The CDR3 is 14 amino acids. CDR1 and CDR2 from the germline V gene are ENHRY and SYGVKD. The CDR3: CAISDSGPIYEQYF. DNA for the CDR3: TGTGCCATCAGTGACTCGGGGCCCATCTACGAGCAGTACTTC.

The CDR3 coding sequence is TGTGCCAGCAGTCCCGTGCGGGGGGGTAATGAAAAACTGTTTTTT. It encodes CASSPVRGGNEKLFF. The chain links TRBV6-5 to TRBJ1-4, with D perhaps TRBD1 (5 bases). V shed 5 bases and J shed 4 bases, with 14 bases lying between them. Germline V gene lookup returns CDR1 MNHEY and CDR2 SVGAGI. This CDR3 contains 15 residues.

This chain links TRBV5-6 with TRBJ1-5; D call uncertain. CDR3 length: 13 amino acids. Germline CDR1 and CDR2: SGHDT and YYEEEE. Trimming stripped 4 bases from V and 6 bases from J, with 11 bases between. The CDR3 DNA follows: TGTGCCAGCAGCCCCGGGTGGGCTCAGCCCCAGCATTTT. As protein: CASSPGWAQPQHF.

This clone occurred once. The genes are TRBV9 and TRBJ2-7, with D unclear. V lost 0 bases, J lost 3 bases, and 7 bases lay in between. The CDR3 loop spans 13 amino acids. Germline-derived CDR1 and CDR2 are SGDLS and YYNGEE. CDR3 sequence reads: CASSVDSNYEQYF. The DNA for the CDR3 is TGTGCCAGCAGCGTAGACTCGAACTACGAGCAGTACTTC.

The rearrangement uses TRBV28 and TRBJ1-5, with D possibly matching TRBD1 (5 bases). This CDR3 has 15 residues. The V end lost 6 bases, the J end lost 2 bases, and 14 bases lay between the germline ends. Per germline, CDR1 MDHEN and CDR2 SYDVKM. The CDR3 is CASRGGPPRNQPQHF. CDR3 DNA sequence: TGTGCCAGCAGGGGGGGACCCCCACGCAATCAGCCCCAGCATTTT.

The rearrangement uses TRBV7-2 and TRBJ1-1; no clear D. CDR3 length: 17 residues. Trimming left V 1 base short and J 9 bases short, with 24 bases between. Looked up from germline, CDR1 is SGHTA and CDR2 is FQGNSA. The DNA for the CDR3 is TGTGCCAGCAGCTTAGGCCCGAATCCAACAGTGACCGGGCAAGCTTTCTTT. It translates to CASSLGPNPTVTGQAFF.